The entry below describes one T cell receptor (beta chain). No antigen is known for it. The input lacks base qualities; no much larger clone sits a single base away. The sample comes from a study of post-analysis software for immune sequencing data (dated by TCRdb to the mid-2010s). For the study in its entirety: The recorded disease courses included relapsing-remitting, secondary progressive and progressive-relapsing multiple sclerosis, and some patients had no subtype annotation. The multiple sclerosis patient repertoires were compared with 11 previously published healthy control repertoires from donors aged about 6 to 26 years. A subset of samples was prepared in parallel using single-end sample barcoding, then pooled and co-amplified after Illumina adapter ligation. Study-level results and caveats: Compared with controls, multiple sclerosis patients had significantly lower normalized Chao1 diversity, a finding suggesting substantial peripheral T-cell clonal expansion. Direct clustering with F measure showed strong co-clustering of samples prepared in the same batch, prompting a batch-effect correction. The multiple sclerosis patient group was slightly younger than the control group.

To demonstrate the VDJtools post-analysis software, the study profiled TCR beta repertoires from the peripheral blood of about 13 young patients with multiple sclerosis. The patients with multiple sclerosis were children and adolescents between about 6 and 17 years of age. Library preparation employed PCR. These reads were obtained on an Illumina HiSeq 2500. To reduce PCR and sequencing biases, unique molecular identifiers were built into the TCR beta cDNA libraries. Approximately 500,000 cDNA molecules were obtained per 1 to 10 million input T cells, so each molecule approximated one T cell. The same protocol used for the earlier healthy control dataset was applied to prepare and sequence the patient libraries. Within a given batch, samples were prepared together, multiplexed and sequenced on the same HiSeq lane. The study's own analysis went as follows. MIGEC was used to process the raw barcoded reads, and molecular identifier groups with only a single read were discarded before consensus assembly and CDR3 extraction. Clonotype tables were post-analysed with VDJtools, normalizing diversity by down-sampling all datasets to the smallest sample size. In repertoire overlap clustering, CDR3 amino acid sequences, but not nucleotide sequences, were matched to correct batch-related cross-sample contamination. TCRdb reran the public reads through fastp at Q25 and MiXCR, keeping productive beta chains. Each CDR3 protein gets just one entry, which takes the most common genes and DNA from the rows behind it. TCRdb's processing, not the study's, gives the V and J calls here. In all, the sample holds fewer than 850,000 distinct CDR3 sequences, and less than 35% of those were seen once. The leading ten clones occupy around 0.55% of the sample.

The sequenced sample consisted of blood. The clonotype originates from a girl aged 5-17 years with multiple sclerosis.

Here is the DNA: TGCAGCGTTGAAGTGAACGGAGCTAGTGGCTACACCTTC. Its protein reads: CSVEVNGASGYTF. Recombination joined TRBV29-1 with TRBJ1-2, with the D gene too uncertain to name. Including the terminal cysteine and phenylalanine, the CDR3 comprises 13 residues. Only CDR3 DNA is held: 39 bases, read in frame from base 1. The germline ends are 13 bases apart after V is trimmed by 1 base and J by 7 bases. From a lookup of the germline V gene, CDR1 and CDR2 are SQVTM and ANQGSEA.